This is a list of T cell receptor beta chains from one sample in a study of TIL therapy for anti-PD-1-resistant metastatic lung cancer. Using immunoSEQ multiplex PCR, the repertoire was profiled, and TCRdb retains in-frame clones only, with some absent. Of 45,000 to 60,000 clones listed, 70% to 85% were seen once; the top ten hold about 6%. Sequencing was performed on tumor tissue, taken at baseline. These receptors came from a person aged 25-80 years with non-small cell lung cancer. CDR3s include the opening cysteine and the closing phenylalanine or tryptophan. D genes are given only for firm matches. Not every row has a clone size; where given, it reads once, few, many or a size class.

v_call,j_call,d_call,clone_size,cdr3_aa,cdr3_nt
TRBV19,TRBJ1-5,TRBD1,.,CASSARDRGLGQPQHF,TGTGCCAGTAGTGCCAGGGACAGGGGGCTGGGTCAGCCCCAGCATTTT
TRBV15,TRBJ2-7,.,.,CATSRDFSFSDEQYF,TGTGCCACCAGCAGAGATTTTAGTTTTAGCGACGAGCAGTACTTC
TRBV6-6,TRBJ2-3,TRBD2,.,CASKNRGGRSTDTQYF,TGTGCCAGCAAAAACCGGGGGGGGCGGAGCACAGATACGCAGTATTTT
TRBV5-4,TRBJ2-7,TRBD2,.,CAGASGTDYEQYF,TGTGCCGGGGCTAGCGGGACCGACTACGAGCAGTACTTC
TRBV6-6,TRBJ2-2,.,few,CASSYLSNTGELFF,TGTGCCAGCAGTTACCTTTCGAACACCGGGGAGCTGTTTTTT
TRBV19,TRBJ2-3,.,.,CASSMEGPSTDTQYF,TGTGCCAGTAGTATGGAGGGCCCCAGCACAGATACGCAGTATTTT
TRBV19,TRBJ1-6,.,few,CASSIGVLGDSPLHF,TGTGCCAGTAGTATTGGGGTCCTGGGTGATTCACCCCTCCACTTT
TRBV13,TRBJ1-1,.,few,CASSFNLEAFF,TGTGCCAGCAGCTTTAACCTAGAAGCTTTCTTT
TRBV10-3,TRBJ2-1,.,.,CAMNSGTDNEQFF,TGTGCCATGAATTCCGGGACGGACAATGAGCAGTTCTTC
TRBV5-8,TRBJ1-5,.,.,CASSLRRGSQPQHF,TGTGCCAGCAGCTTGAGACGAGGGAGTCAGCCCCAGCATTTT
TRBV19,TRBJ2-1,.,.,CASSGEYNEQFF,TGTGCCAGTAGTGGAGAGTACAATGAGCAGTTCTTC
TRBV6-5,TRBJ2-2,TRBD1,.,CASRYGTVTGELFF,TGTGCCAGCAGATATGGGACAGTCACCGGGGAGCTGTTTTTT
TRBV5-6,TRBJ1-5,.,.,CASSWDPGNQPQHF,TGTGCCAGCAGCTGGGATCCGGGCAATCAGCCCCAGCATTTT
TRBV10-2,TRBJ1-3,.,.,CASRTSSSGNTIYF,TGCGCCAGCAGGACATCGAGCTCTGGAAACACCATATATTTT
TRBV4-3,TRBJ2-2,.,.,CASSQARGSTGELFF,TGCGCCAGCAGCCAAGCCCGGGGGAGCACCGGGGAGCTGTTTTTT
TRBV27,TRBJ2-3,.,.,CASSLGWGGTDTQYF,TGTGCCAGCAGTCTCGGGTGGGGCGGCACAGATACGCAGTATTTT
TRBV7-2,TRBJ2-1,.,.,CASSFHSGSSYNEQFF,TGTGCCAGCAGCTTCCATAGCGGAAGCTCCTACAATGAGCAGTTCTTC
TRBV6-4,TRBJ1-1,.,few,CASSAGARTEAFF,TGTGCCAGCAGTGCGGGGGCTAGGACTGAAGCTTTCTTT
TRBV13,TRBJ2-7,.,.,CASSLSGGAYEQYF,TGTGCCAGCAGCTTATCGGGGGGCGCCTACGAGCAGTACTTC
TRBV7-9,TRBJ2-3,.,.,CASSLGGGQRTDTQYF,TGTGCCAGCAGCTTAGGGGGGGGCCAACGGACAGATACGCAGTATTTT
TRBV29-1,TRBJ2-1,TRBD1,.,CSVRRDRASNEQFF,TGCAGCGTCCGAAGGGACAGAGCGTCAAATGAGCAGTTCTTC
TRBV5-1,TRBJ2-7,.,.,CASSFGLSTAYEQYF,TGCGCCAGCAGCTTTGGGCTTAGTACGGCCTACGAGCAGTACTTC
TRBV6-1,TRBJ2-7,TRBD1,once,CASRGDRAYEQYF,TGTGCCAGCAGAGGGGACAGGGCCTACGAGCAGTACTTC
TRBV11-2,TRBJ2-2,.,few,CASKRAGELFF,TGTGCCAGCAAGAGGGCCGGGGAGCTGTTTTTT
TRBV7-8,TRBJ1-3,.,.,CASSLPGRGSGNTIYF,TGTGCCAGCAGCTTACCCGGACGGGGCTCTGGAAACACCATATATTTT
TRBV7-9,TRBJ2-7,TRBD2,few,CASSSTSGPSYEQYF,TGTGCCAGCAGCTCGACTAGCGGGCCGTCCTACGAGCAGTACTTC
TRBV19,TRBJ1-5,TRBD1,.,CASRTTGGYSNQPQHF,TGTGCCAGTAGGACGACAGGGGGCTATAGCAATCAGCCCCAGCATTTT
TRBV27,TRBJ2-7,.,few,CASSLAGPPYEQYF,TGTGCCAGCAGTTTAGCCGGGCCCCCCTACGAGCAGTACTTC
TRBV25-1,TRBJ2-7,.,many,CASSDFSYEQYF,TGTGCCAGCAGTGACTTCTCCTACGAGCAGTACTTC
TRBV4-3,TRBJ2-3,.,.,CASSQELGRTDTQYF,TGCGCCAGCAGCCAAGAGCTCGGCCGCACAGATACGCAGTATTTT
TRBV1,TRBJ2-5,.,once,CTSSQLGLAGYQETQYF,TGCACCAGCAGCCAATTGGGACTAGCGGGGTACCAAGAGACCCAGTACTTC
TRBV18,TRBJ1-1,.,.,CASSMSQGPNTEAFF,TGTGCCAGCTCAATGAGTCAGGGACCGAACACTGAAGCTTTCTTT
TRBV6-1,TRBJ2-7,TRBD1,.,CASRKDRGYEQYF,TGTGCCAGCAGGAAGGACAGGGGCTACGAGCAGTACTTC
TRBV11-3,TRBJ1-1,.,.,CASSSGEDTEAFF,TGTGCCAGCAGCTCAGGGGAGGACACTGAAGCTTTCTTT
TRBV15,TRBJ1-6,.,.,CATSLGRGADNSPLHF,TGTGCCACCAGCCTCGGACGGGGGGCGGATAATTCACCCCTCCACTTT
TRBV18,TRBJ1-4,TRBD1,.,CASLRDRATNEKLFF,TGTGCCAGCTTACGAGACAGGGCAACTAATGAAAAACTGTTTTTT
TRBV5-5,TRBJ1-3,.,.,CASSLAGTDSGNTIYF,TGTGCCAGCAGCTTGGCCGGCACGGACTCTGGAAACACCATATATTTT
TRBV19,TRBJ1-3,.,.,CASQGWRLTGNTIYF,TGTGCCAGCCAGGGATGGAGACTAACTGGAAACACCATATATTTT
TRBV21-1,TRBJ2-7,.,.,CASNPRDHPYEQYF,TGTGCCAGCAACCCCCGGGACCATCCCTACGAGCAGTACTTC
TRBV10-3,TRBJ1-1,TRBD1,.,CAIRGGTANTEAFF,TGTGCCATCAGGGGAGGGACAGCGAACACTGAAGCTTTCTTT
TRBV27,TRBJ2-7,TRBD1,.,CASHRAGGLGEQYF,TGTGCCAGCCATAGGGCAGGGGGCTTGGGGGAGCAGTACTTC
TRBV19,TRBJ1-1,.,.,CASSIAGRTEAFF,TGTGCCAGTAGTATAGCAGGACGGACTGAAGCTTTCTTT
TRBV2,TRBJ1-2,.,.,CASSEGGVVGYTF,TGTGCCAGCAGTGAAGGGGGGGTTGTAGGCTACACCTTC